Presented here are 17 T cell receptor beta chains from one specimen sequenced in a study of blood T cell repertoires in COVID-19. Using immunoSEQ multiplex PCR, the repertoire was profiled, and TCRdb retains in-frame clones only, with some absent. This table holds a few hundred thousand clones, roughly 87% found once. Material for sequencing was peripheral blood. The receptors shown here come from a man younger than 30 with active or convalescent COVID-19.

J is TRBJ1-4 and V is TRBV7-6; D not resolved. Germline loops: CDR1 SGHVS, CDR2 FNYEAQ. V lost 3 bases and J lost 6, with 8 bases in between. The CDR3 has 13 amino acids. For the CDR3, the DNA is TGTGCCAGCAGCTTGGGCTGGGATGAAAAACTGTTTTTT. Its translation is CASSLGWDEKLFF. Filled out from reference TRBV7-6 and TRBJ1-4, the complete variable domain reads GAGVSQSPRYKVTKRGQDVALRCDPISGHVSLYWYRQALGQGPEFLTYFNYEAQQDKSGLPNDRFSAERPEGSISTLTIQRTEQRDSAMYRCASSLGWDEKLFFGSGTQLSVL.

DNA for the CDR3: TGTGCCAGCAGTGGATTGTGGGACAGGGGCACCGGGGAGCTGTTTTTT. Protein sequence: CASSGLWDRGTGELFF. This sequence joins TRBV27 and TRBJ2-2, with 10 nucleotides matching TRBD1. The germline V gene encodes CDR1 MNHEY and CDR2 SMNVEV (reference sequence). The junction had 7 bases not matched to a gene; V was cut back by 5 bases and J by 4 bases. The CDR3 runs 16 residues.

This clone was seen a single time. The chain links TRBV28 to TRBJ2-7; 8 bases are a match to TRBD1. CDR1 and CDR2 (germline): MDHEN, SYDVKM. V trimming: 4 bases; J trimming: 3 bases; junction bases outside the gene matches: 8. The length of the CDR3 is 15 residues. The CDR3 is CASSSPGQAYYEQYF. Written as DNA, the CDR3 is TGTGCCAGCAGTTCCCCGGGACAGGCGTACTACGAGCAGTACTTC.

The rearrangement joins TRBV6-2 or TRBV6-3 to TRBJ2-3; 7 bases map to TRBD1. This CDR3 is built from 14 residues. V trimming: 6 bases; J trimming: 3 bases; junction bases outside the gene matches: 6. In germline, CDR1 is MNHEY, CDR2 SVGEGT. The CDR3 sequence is CASSRQTGTDTQYF. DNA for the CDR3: TGTGCCAGCAGCCGCCAGACAGGGACAGATACGCAGTATTTT.

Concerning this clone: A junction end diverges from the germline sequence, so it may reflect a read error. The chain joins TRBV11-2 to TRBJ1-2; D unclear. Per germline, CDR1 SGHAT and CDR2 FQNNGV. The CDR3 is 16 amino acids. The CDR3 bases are TGTGCCAGCAGCTTAGATCTGGATCCTCGCACGTATTTTACGGGCTTC. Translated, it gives CASSLDLDPRTYFTGF.

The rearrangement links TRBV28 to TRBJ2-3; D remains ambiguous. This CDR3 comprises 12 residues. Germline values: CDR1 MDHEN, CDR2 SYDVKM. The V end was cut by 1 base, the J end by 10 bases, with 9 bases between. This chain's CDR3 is CASSLSAVAQYF. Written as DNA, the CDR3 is TGTGCCAGCAGTTTATCTGCAGTGGCGCAGTATTTT.

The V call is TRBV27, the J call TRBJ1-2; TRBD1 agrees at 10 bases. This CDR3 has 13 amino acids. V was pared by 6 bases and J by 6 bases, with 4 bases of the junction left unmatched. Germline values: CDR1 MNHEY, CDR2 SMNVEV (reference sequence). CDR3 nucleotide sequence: TGTGCCAGCAGATCGACAGGGGGCGATGGCTACACCTTC. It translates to CASRSTGGDGYTF.

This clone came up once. The CDR3 sequence: CASSPERNIQYF. In nucleotides, the CDR3 is TGTGCCAGCAGCCCGGAGAGGAACATTCAGTACTTC. V usage is TRBV12-3 or TRBV12-4 and J usage is TRBJ2-4; D call uncertain. This CDR3 is 12 amino acids long. Trimming left V 6 bases short and J 7 bases short, with 10 bases between.

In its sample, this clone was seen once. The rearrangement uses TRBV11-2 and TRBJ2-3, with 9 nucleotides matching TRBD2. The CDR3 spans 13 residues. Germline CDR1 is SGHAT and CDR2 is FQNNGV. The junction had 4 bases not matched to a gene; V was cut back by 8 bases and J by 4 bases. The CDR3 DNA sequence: TGTGCCAGCGGCGGGGGGGACGCAGATACGCAGTATTTT. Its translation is CASGGGDADTQYF. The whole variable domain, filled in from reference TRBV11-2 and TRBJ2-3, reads EAGVAQSPRYKIIEKRQSVAFWCNPISGHATLYWYQQILGQGPKLLIQFQNNGVVDDSQLPKDRFSAERLKGVDSTLKIQPAKLEDSAVYLCASGGGDADTQYFGPGTRLTVL.

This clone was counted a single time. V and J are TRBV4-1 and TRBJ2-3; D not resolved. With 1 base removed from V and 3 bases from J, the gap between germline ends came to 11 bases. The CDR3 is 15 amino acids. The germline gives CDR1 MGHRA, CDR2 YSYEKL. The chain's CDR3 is CASSQAVTRTDTQYF. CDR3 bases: TGCGCCAGCAGCCAAGCAGTGACGAGGACAGATACGCAGTATTTT.

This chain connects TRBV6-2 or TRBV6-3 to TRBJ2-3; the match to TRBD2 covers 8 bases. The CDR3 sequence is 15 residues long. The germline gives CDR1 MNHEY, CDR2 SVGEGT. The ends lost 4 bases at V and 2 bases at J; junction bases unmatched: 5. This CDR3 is CASSLRGGNTDTQYF. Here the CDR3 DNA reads TGTGCCAGCAGTTTACGGGGGGGAAACACAGATACGCAGTATTTT.

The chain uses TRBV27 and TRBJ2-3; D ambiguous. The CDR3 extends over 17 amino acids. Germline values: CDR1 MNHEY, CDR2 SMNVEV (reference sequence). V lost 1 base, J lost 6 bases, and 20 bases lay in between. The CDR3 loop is CASSLFLKLGGADTQYF. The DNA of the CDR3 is TGTGCCAGCAGTTTATTTCTAAAGTTGGGTGGAGCGGATACGCAGTATTTT.

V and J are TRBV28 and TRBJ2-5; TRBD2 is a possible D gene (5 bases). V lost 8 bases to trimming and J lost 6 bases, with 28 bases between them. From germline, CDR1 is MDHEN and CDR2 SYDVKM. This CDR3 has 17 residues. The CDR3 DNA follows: TGTGCCAGCGGCTACCCGGGGTCCTTGGGCCGAGATAAGACCCAGTACTTC. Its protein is CASGYPGSLGRDKTQYF.

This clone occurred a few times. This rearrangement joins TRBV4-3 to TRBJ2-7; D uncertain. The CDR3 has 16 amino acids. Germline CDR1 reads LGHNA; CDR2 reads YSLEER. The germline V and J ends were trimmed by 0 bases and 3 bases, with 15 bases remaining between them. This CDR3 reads CASSQEGGPEDYEQYF. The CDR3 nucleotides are TGCGCCAGCAGCCAAGAAGGTGGGCCTGAAGACTACGAGCAGTACTTC.

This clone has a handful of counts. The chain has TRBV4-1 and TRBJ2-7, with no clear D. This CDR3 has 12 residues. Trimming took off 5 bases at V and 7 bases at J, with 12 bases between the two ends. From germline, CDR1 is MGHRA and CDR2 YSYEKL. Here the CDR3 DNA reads TGCGCCAGCAGCACTTATAGTGGTGAGCAGTACTTC. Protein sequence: CASSTYSGEQYF.

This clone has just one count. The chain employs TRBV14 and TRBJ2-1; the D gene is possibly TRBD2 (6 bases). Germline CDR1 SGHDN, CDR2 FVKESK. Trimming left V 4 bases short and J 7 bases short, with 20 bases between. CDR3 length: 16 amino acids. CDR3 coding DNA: TGTGCCAGCAGCCCTTCTTCGGGAGATCAGATGAATGAGCAGTTCTTC. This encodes CASSPSSGDQMNEQFF.

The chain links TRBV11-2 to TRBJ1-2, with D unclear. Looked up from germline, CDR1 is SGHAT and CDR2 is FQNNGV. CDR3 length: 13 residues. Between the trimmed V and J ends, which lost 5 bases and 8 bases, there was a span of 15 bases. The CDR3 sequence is CASSARGLGGYTF. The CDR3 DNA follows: TGTGCCAGCAGCGCCCGCGGACTCGGCGGCTACACCTTC.